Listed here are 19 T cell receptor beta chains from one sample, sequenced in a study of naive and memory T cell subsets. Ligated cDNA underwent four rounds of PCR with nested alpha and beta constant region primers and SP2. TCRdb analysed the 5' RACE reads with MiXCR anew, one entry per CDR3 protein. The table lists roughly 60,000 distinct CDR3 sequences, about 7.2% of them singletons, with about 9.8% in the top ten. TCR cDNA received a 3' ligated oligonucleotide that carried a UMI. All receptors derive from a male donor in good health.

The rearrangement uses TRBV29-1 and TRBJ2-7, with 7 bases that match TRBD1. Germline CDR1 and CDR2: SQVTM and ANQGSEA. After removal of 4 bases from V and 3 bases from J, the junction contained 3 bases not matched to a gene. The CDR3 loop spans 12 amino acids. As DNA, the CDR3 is TGCAGCGTTGGGGACAGTGTCTACGAGCAGTACTTC. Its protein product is CSVGDSVYEQYF.

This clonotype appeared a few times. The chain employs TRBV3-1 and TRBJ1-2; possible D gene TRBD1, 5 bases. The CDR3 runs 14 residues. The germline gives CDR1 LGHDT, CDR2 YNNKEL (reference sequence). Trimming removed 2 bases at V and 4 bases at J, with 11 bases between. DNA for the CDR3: TGTGCCAGCAGCCAACTCGACAGTCTCTATGGCTACACCTTC. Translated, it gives CASSQLDSLYGYTF.

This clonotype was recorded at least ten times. CDR3 DNA sequence: TGCGCCAGCAGGCCCGCGGGCAGGGGGGTTTCTGGGGCCAACGTCCTGACTTTC. It specifies CASRPAGRGVSGANVLTF. The rearrangement links TRBV10-2 to TRBJ2-6; possibly TRBD1 for D (7 bases). Trimming took 6 bases from V and 1 from J, leaving 19 bases between them. Germline-derived CDR1 and CDR2 are WSHSY and SAAADI. The CDR3 totals 18 residues.

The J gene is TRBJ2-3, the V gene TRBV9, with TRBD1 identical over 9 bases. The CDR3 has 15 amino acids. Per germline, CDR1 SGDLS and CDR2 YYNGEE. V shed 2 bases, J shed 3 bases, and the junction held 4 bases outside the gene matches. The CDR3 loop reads CASSVDGQGTDTQYF. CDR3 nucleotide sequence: TGTGCCAGCAGCGTCGATGGACAGGGGACAGATACGCAGTATTTT.

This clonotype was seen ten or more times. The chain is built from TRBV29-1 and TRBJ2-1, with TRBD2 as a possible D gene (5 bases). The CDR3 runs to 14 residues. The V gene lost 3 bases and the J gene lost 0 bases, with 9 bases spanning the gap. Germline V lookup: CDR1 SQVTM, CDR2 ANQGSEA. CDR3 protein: CSVDGETSYNEQFF. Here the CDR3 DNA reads TGCAGCGTTGACGGGGAGACCTCCTACAATGAGCAGTTCTTC.

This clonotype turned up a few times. The CDR3, as DNA: TGCGCCAGCAGCCAAGATAACGAGATGGGACTCTACGAGCAGTACTTC. This encodes CASSQDNEMGLYEQYF. This chain connects TRBV4-1 to TRBJ2-7, with TRBD2 as a possible D gene (6 bases). V lost 0 bases and J lost 3, with 15 bases in between. Germline CDR1 MGHRA, CDR2 YSYEKL. This CDR3 has 16 residues.

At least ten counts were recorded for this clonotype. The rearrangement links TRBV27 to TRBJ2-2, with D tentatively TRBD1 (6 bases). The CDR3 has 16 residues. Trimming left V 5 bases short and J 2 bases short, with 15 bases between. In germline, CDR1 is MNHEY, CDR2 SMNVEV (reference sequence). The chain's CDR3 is CASSLLGTQNTGELFF. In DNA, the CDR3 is TGTGCCAGCAGTCTCCTCGGGACACAAAACACCGGGGAGCTGTTTTTT.

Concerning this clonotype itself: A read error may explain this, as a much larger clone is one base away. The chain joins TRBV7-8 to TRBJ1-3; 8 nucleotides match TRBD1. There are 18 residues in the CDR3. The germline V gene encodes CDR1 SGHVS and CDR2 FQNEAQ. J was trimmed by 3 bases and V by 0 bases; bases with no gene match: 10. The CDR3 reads CASSLAPGTGAYGNTIYF. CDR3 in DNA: TGTGCCAGCAGCTTAGCCCCTGGGACAGGAGCCTATGGAAACACCATATATTTT.

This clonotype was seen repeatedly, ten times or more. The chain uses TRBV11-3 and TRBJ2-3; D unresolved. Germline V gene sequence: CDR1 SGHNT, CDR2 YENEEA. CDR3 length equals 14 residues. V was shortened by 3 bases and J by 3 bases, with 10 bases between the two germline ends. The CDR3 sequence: CASSLGFWTDTQYF. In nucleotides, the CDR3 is TGTGCCAGCAGCTTGGGGTTTTGGACAGATACGCAGTATTTT.

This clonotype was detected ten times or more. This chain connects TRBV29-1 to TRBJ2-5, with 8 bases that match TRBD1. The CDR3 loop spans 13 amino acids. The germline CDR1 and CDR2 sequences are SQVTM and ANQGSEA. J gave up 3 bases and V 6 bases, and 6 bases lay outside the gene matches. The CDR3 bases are TGCAGCGTACCCGGACAGGGCGAAGAGACCCAGTACTTC. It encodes CSVPGQGEETQYF. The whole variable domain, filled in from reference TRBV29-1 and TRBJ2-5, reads SAVISQKPSRDICQRGTSLTIQCQVDSQVTMMFWYRQQPGQSLTLIATANQGSEATYESGFVIDKFPISRPNLTFSTLTVSNMSPEDSSIYLCSVPGQGEETQYFGPGTRLLVL.

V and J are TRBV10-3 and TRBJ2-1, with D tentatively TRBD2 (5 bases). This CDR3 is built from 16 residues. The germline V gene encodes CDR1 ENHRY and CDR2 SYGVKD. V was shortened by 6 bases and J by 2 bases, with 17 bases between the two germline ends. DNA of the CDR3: TGTGCCATCAGCCCGAATGAGGGTATCACCTACAATGAGCAGTTCTTC. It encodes CAISPNEGITYNEQFF.

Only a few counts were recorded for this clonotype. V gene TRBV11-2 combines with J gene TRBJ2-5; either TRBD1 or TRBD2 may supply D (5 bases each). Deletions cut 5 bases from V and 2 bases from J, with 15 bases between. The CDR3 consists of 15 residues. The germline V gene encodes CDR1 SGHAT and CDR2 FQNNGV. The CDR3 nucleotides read TGTGCCAGCAGCCCTCTGTCGGGGCGACAAGAGACCCAGTACTTC. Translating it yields CASSPLSGRQETQYF.

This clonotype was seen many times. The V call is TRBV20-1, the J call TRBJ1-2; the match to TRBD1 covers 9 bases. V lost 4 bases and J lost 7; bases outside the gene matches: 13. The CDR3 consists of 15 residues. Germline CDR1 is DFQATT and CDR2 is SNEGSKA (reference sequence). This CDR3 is CSAKEQGAPLSGYTF. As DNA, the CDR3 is TGCAGTGCTAAAGAACAGGGGGCCCCCCTATCTGGCTACACCTTC.

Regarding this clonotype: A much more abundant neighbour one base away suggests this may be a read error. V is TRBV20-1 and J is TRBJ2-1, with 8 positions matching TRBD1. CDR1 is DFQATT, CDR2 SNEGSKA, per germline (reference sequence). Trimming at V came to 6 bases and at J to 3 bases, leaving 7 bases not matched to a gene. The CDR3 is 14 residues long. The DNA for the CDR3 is TGCAGTGCCGACAGGGGTCCTGGCTACAATGAGCAGTTCTTC. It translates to CSADRGPGYNEQFF.

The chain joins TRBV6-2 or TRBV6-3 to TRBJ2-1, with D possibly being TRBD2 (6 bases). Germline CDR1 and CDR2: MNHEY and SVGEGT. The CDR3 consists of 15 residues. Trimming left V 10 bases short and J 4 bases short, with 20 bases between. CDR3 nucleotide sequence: TGTGCCATCAGATCGATTAGCGGCATTTACAATGAGCAGTTCTTC. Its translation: CAIRSISGIYNEQFF.

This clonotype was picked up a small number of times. The CDR3 DNA is TGTGCCAGTACCAAAGCGGGGCCCGCTGGGGCCAACGTCCTGACTTTC. Translation: CASTKAGPAGANVLTF. This rearrangement joins TRBV19 to TRBJ2-6, with TRBD2 matching over 7 bases. The CDR3 extends over 16 amino acids. Per the germline V gene, CDR1 is LNHDA and CDR2 is SQIVND (reference sequence). The ends lost 7 bases at V and 2 bases at J; junction bases unmatched: 8.

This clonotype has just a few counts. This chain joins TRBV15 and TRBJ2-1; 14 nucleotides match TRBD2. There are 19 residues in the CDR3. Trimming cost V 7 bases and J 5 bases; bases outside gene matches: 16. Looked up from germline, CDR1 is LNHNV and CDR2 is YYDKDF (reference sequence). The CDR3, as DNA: TGTGCCACCACAACCGGGACTAGCGGGAGTATAGTAGTAAACAATGAGCAGTTCTTC. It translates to CATTTGTSGSIVVNNEQFF.

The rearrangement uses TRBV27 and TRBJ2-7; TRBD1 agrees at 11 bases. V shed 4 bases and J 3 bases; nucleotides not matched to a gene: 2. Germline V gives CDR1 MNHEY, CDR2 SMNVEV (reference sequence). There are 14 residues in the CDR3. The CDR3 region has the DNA TGTGCCAGCAGTTCCGGGACAGGGGGCTACGAGCAGTACTTC. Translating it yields CASSSGTGGYEQYF.

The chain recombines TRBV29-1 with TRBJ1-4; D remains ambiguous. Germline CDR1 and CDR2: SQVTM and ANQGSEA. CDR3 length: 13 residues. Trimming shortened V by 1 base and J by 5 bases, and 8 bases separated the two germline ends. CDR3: CSVEGTANEKLFF. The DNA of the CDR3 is TGCAGCGTTGAAGGGACCGCGAATGAAAAACTGTTTTTT. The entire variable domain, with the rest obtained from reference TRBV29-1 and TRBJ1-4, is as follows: SAVISQKPSRDICQRGTSLTIQCQVDSQVTMMFWYRQQPGQSLTLIATANQGSEATYESGFVIDKFPISRPNLTFSTLTVSNMSPEDSSIYLCSVEGTANEKLFFGSGTQLSVL.